Listed below are T cell receptor beta chains from one sample, sequenced in a study of T cells after yellow fever vaccination. Each CDR3 protein gets one entry after TCRdb re-called the 5' RACE reads with MiXCR. The profile shows approximately 610,000 distinct CDR3 sequences, about a sixth of them singletons. Source: PBMCs, taken 5 to 6 days after the first yellow fever vaccination. These receptors originate from a man between 18 and 29 years old who received the YFV17D yellow fever vaccine. Each CDR3 is given with its conserved first and last residue. A D gene is named only where the DNA matches it firmly. For some rows the clone size is stated as once, few or many, or as a class when expanded; others skip it.

clone size,D gene,J gene,V gene,CDR3 protein,CDR3 DNA
many,-,TRBJ1-4,TRBV6-2/TRBV6-3,CASSFGTENEKLFF,TGTGCCAGCAGTTTCGGGACGGAGAATGAAAAACTGTTTTTT
-,-,TRBJ1-5,TRBV12-3/TRBV12-4,CASSFVRHQPQHF,TGTGCCAGCAGTTTCGTCAGGCATCAGCCCCAGCATTTT
-,TRBD2,TRBJ2-7,TRBV5-1,CATLSPAGCSYEQYF,TGCGCCACTCTAAGCCCAGCGGGATGCTCCTACGAGCAGTACTTC
few,-,TRBJ2-2,TRBV15,CATSRAQGPMWTGELFF,TGTGCCACCAGCAGAGCCCAGGGACCCATGTGGACCGGGGAGCTGTTTTTT
few,TRBD1,TRBJ2-3,TRBV28,CASNLDRETDTQYF,TGTGCCAGCAACCTGGACAGGGAAACAGATACGCAGTATTTT
-,-,TRBJ1-1,TRBV5-1,CASRPGTNTEAFF,TGCGCCAGCAGACCCGGGACAAACACTGAAGCTTTCTTT
-,-,TRBJ2-5,TRBV20-1,CSAPRPPLVETQYF,TGCAGTGCTCCTAGGCCGCCCTTAGTAGAGACCCAGTACTTC
-,-,TRBJ2-2,TRBV4-3,CASTTGFTTGELFF,TGCGCCAGCACCACCGGGTTCACCACCGGGGAGCTGTTTTTT
-,-,TRBJ1-5,TRBV6-2/TRBV6-3,CASREEAYVNQPQHF,TGTGCCAGCAGAGAGGAGGCGTATGTCAATCAGCCCCAGCATTTT
few,-,TRBJ2-5,TRBV20-1,CSASLVGEETQYF,TGCAGTGCTAGTTTGGTGGGGGAAGAGACCCAGTACTTC
few,-,TRBJ2-3,TRBV30,CACTHSRSTDTQYF,TGTGCCTGTACTCATAGCCGAAGCACAGATACGCAGTATTTT
-,-,TRBJ1-1,TRBV6-2/TRBV6-3,CASSRAGGEGEAFF,TGTGCCAGCAGCCGAGCTGGGGGTGAGGGTGAAGCTTTCTTT
many,-,TRBJ2-3,TRBV5-8,CASSSGVYTDTQYF,TGTGCCAGCAGTTCCGGGGTCTACACAGATACGCAGTATTTT
-,-,TRBJ2-2,TRBV6-1,CASSSTRDGELFF,TGTGCCAGCAGTAGTACCAGGGACGGGGAGCTGTTTTTT
few,TRBD1,TRBJ1-5,TRBV7-9,CASSLGGQGIQPQHF,TGTGCCAGCAGCTTAGGGGGACAGGGAATCCAGCCCCAGCATTTT
many,-,TRBJ2-3,TRBV6-2/TRBV6-3,CASTRTTSPTDTQYF,TGTGCCAGCACTCGGACTACATCACCCACAGATACGCAGTATTTT
few,TRBD1,TRBJ1-6,TRBV6-5,CASSYGQGDSPLHF,TGTGCCAGCAGTTACGGACAGGGGGATTCACCCCTCCACTTT
-,TRBD2,TRBJ2-3,TRBV24-1,CATSDATSGGIDTQYF,TGTGCCACCAGTGATGCTACTAGCGGGGGGATAGATACGCAGTATTTT
-,TRBD2,TRBJ2-3,TRBV10-3,CAISESLAGGLTDTQYF,TGTGCCATCAGTGAGTCCCTAGCGGGGGGCCTCACAGATACGCAGTATTTT
-,TRBD2,TRBJ2-7,TRBV5-1,CASSREDTWLGYEQYF,TGCGCCAGCAGCCGGGAGGACACCTGGTTGGGCTACGAGCAGTACTTC
-,-,TRBJ1-1,TRBV7-2,CASSFGALTEAFF,TGTGCCAGCAGCTTTGGAGCGCTAACTGAAGCTTTCTTT
-,-,TRBJ2-5,TRBV20-1,CSARAAEGMGETQYF,TGCAGTGCTAGGGCCGCGGAGGGGATGGGAGAGACCCAGTACTTC
-,TRBD2,TRBJ2-2,TRBV7-6,CASSNGLASRTGELFF,TGTGCCAGCAGCAATGGACTAGCGTCTCGCACCGGGGAGCTGTTTTTT
-,TRBD1,TRBJ2-1,TRBV4-1,CASRAPGTGNNEQFF,TGCGCCAGCAGGGCCCCCGGGACAGGCAACAATGAGCAGTTCTTC
few,-,TRBJ2-7,TRBV14,CASSQGGTADF,TGTGCCAGCAGCCAAGGGGGCACCGCGGACTTC
few,-,TRBJ1-1,TRBV27,CASSPGWGNTEAFF,TGTGCCAGCAGTCCGGGTTGGGGTAACACTGAAGCTTTCTTT
-,-,TRBJ1-1,TRBV6-5,CASSYTGIVLNTEAFF,TGTGCCAGCAGTTATACAGGGATTGTTCTGAACACTGAAGCTTTCTTT
-,-,TRBJ2-2,TRBV24-1,CATSDFGGPRDTGELFF,TGTGCCACCAGTGATTTTGGGGGGCCACGAGACACCGGGGAGCTGTTTTTT
many,TRBD1,TRBJ2-7,TRBV5-1,CASSSPDRATYEQYF,TGCGCCAGCAGCTCACCGGACAGGGCTACCTACGAGCAGTACTTC
-,TRBD1,TRBJ1-5,TRBV5-1,CASSPQGGGIGNQPQHF,TGCGCCAGCAGCCCCCAGGGAGGGGGCATCGGCAATCAGCCCCAGCATTTT
-,-,TRBJ1-1,TRBV6-5,CASSYSLEMNTEAFF,TGTGCCAGCAGTTACTCGTTGGAGATGAACACTGAAGCTTTCTTT
few,-,TRBJ2-1,TRBV19,CASRMDSSYNEQFF,TGTGCCAGTAGAATGGACAGCTCCTACAATGAGCAGTTCTTC
-,TRBD1,TRBJ1-1,TRBV4-1,CASSPQTGGNTEAFF,TGCGCCAGCAGCCCCCAAACAGGGGGGAACACTGAAGCTTTCTTT
few,-,TRBJ1-5,TRBV5-1,CASSLTHSTTNQPQHF,TGCGCCAGCAGCTTGACGCACAGTACAACCAATCAGCCCCAGCATTTT
-,TRBD2,TRBJ2-3,TRBV6-5,CASSYSAGGTDTQYF,TGTGCCAGCAGTTACAGTGCGGGGGGCACAGATACGCAGTATTTT
few,TRBD2,TRBJ2-1,TRBV20-1,CSVVAGATDNEQFF,TGCAGTGTCGTAGCGGGGGCCACCGACAATGAGCAGTTCTTC
-,-,TRBJ2-7,TRBV6-5,CASSLYREVYEQYF,TGTGCCAGCAGCTTATACCGGGAAGTCTACGAGCAGTACTTC
-,-,TRBJ2-3,TRBV4-3,CASSHQGSTDTQYF,TGCGCCAGCAGCCATCAGGGGAGCACAGATACGCAGTATTTT
-,TRBD1,TRBJ1-3,TRBV7-8,CASSFIRTGEAGNTIYF,TGTGCCAGCAGCTTTATCCGGACAGGCGAAGCTGGAAACACCATATATTTT
few,TRBD2,TRBJ2-1,TRBV10-3,CAITGLAGDEQFF,TGTGCCATCACGGGGCTAGCGGGGGATGAGCAGTTCTTC
-,TRBD1,TRBJ1-2,TRBV7-2,CASSLLRGLEYGYTF,TGTGCCAGCAGCTTACTCAGGGGGCTAGAATATGGCTACACCTTC
-,TRBD2,TRBJ2-3,TRBV5-5,CASSLGGGTPDTQYF,TGTGCCAGCAGCTTGGGGGGGGGTACCCCAGATACGCAGTATTTT
-,-,TRBJ2-1,TRBV6-1,CASSSQQGVDHEQFF,TGTGCCAGCAGCTCCCAGCAGGGTGTCGACCATGAGCAGTTCTTC
many,-,TRBJ1-2,TRBV24-1,CATSGGYGYTF,TGTGCCACCAGTGGGGGTTATGGCTACACCTTC
few,-,TRBJ2-5,TRBV9,CASSPRGAETQYF,TGTGCCAGCAGCCCCCGGGGGGCAGAGACCCAGTACTTC
few,TRBD1,TRBJ1-1,TRBV7-3,CASSLDRGHTEAFF,TGTGCCAGCAGCTTAGACAGGGGACACACTGAAGCTTTCTTT
-,-,TRBJ2-7,TRBV7-8,CASSSNHGGSIYEQYF,TGTGCCAGCAGCTCCAATCACGGGGGTAGCATCTACGAGCAGTACTTC
-,-,TRBJ2-5,TRBV7-3,CASSAAGWQGETQYF,TGTGCCAGCAGCGCGGCAGGTTGGCAGGGAGAGACCCAGTACTTC
-,-,TRBJ1-2,TRBV12-3/TRBV12-4,CASSSLWGYTF,TGTGCCAGCAGTTCATTATGGGGCTACACCTTC
few,TRBD1,TRBJ1-1,TRBV6-5,CASSPDRVWNTEAFF,TGTGCCAGCAGCCCCGACAGGGTATGGAACACTGAAGCTTTCTTT
few,-,TRBJ2-3,TRBV7-2,CASSLEVLGADTQYF,TGTGCCAGCAGCTTAGAGGTGCTAGGGGCAGATACGCAGTATTTT
few,-,TRBJ1-3,TRBV6-5,CASSSTASGNTIYF,TGTGCCAGCAGTTCGACGGCCTCTGGAAACACCATATATTTT
-,-,TRBJ1-3,TRBV7-2,CASSLGPGMGNTIYF,TGTGCCAGCAGCTTAGGACCAGGGATGGGAAACACCATATATTTT
few,TRBD2,TRBJ2-1,TRBV12-3/TRBV12-4,CASVRERGVGGQFF,TGTGCCAGCGTTCGTGAGCGGGGGGTGGGAGGGCAGTTCTTC
few,TRBD2,TRBJ2-3,TRBV4-1,CASSQGVAGVLSDTQYF,TGCGCCAGCAGCCAAGGCGTAGCGGGGGTGTTGTCAGATACGCAGTATTTT
few,TRBD2,TRBJ2-5,TRBV12-3/TRBV12-4,CASSFTWTSGGVETQYF,TGTGCCAGCAGTTTCACCTGGACTAGCGGGGGGGTGGAGACCCAGTACTTC
-,TRBD1,TRBJ2-1,TRBV10-3,CAITGQGDEQFF,TGTGCCATTACTGGACAGGGCGATGAGCAGTTCTTC
few,TRBD1,TRBJ2-5,TRBV7-8,CASSLAGTGFETQYF,TGTGCCAGCAGCTTAGCCGGGACAGGTTTTGAGACCCAGTACTTC
-,-,TRBJ1-2,TRBV6-2/TRBV6-3,CASTSPEGRLGYTF,TGTGCCAGCACCTCCCCCGAGGGGAGGTTAGGCTACACCTTC
-,TRBD1,TRBJ2-5,TRBV7-8,CASSRTGEYETQYF,TGTGCCAGCAGCCGGACAGGGGAATACGAGACCCAGTACTTC